Below, 10 T cell receptor beta chains from the same sample are listed, as sequenced in a study of blood T cell repertoires in COVID-19. Clones were sequenced by immunoSEQ multiplex PCR, and TCRdb holds only the in-frame ones, with some missing. This sample yields around 85,000 clones, of which 90% are seen a single time; around 4.5% belongs to the top ten. Sequencing input: peripheral blood. Receptor source: an elderly woman with active or convalescent COVID-19.

This clone has a handful of counts. A junction boundary mismatches the germline segment, possibly from a read error. This chain joins TRBV10-3 and TRBJ2-7, with a possible D match to TRBD1 (7 bases). The germline V gene has CDR1 ENHRY and CDR2 SYGVKD. The CDR3 covers 19 residues. The CDR3 reads CAISEDYGYGGGGGYGQYF. The CDR3 DNA reads as TGTGCCATCAGTGAAGATTATGGTTATGGGGGAGGAGGGGGCTACGGGCAGTACTTC.

This clone was recorded once. The CDR3, as DNA: TGTGCCAGCAGCCAACTAGGCTCCTACAATGAGCAGTTCTTC. Translated, it gives CASSQLGSYNEQFF. The chain employs TRBV4-2 and TRBJ2-1; D uncertain. The CDR3 length is 14 residues. V lost 2 bases, J lost 0 bases, and 5 bases lay in between. Germline V gene lookup returns CDR1 LGHNA and CDR2 YNFKEQ.

The rearrangement uses TRBV7-7 and TRBJ2-7; the D gene is possibly TRBD2 (6 bases). This CDR3 region has 14 residues. Trimming removed 5 bases from V and 6 bases from J, with 17 bases in between. CDR1 is SSHAT and CDR2 is FNYEAQ in the germline V gene (reference sequence). CDR3 DNA sequence: TGTGCCAGCAGCCCCCATGGAGGGTTCAGCGAGCAGTACTTC. Its translation is CASSPHGGFSEQYF.

The chain is built from TRBV7-9 and TRBJ1-6; D unclear. Trimming removed 4 bases at V and 7 bases at J, with 5 bases between. From germline, CDR1 is SEHNR and CDR2 FQNEAQ (reference sequence). The CDR3 totals 12 residues. CDR3 protein: CASSSGNSPLHF. CDR3 DNA sequence: TGTGCCAGCAGCTCGGGGAATTCACCCCTCCACTTT.

This sequence joins TRBV3-1 (or the pseudogene TRBV3-2) and TRBJ2-7; D is perhaps TRBD1 (6 bases). The CDR3 sequence is 16 residues long. Trimming removed 0 bases at V and 6 bases at J, with 18 bases between. CDR1 is LGHDT and CDR2 is YNNKEL in the germline V gene (reference sequence). The chain's CDR3 is CASSQEGTSGLSEQYF. The CDR3 nucleotides read TGTGCCAGCAGCCAAGAAGGGACAAGCGGCCTTTCCGAGCAGTACTTC.

This chain links TRBV7-2 with TRBJ2-3; TRBD1 is a possible D gene (5 bases). The CDR3 is 16 residues long. V was pared by 5 bases and J by 0 bases, with 15 bases between. Germline assignment: CDR1 SGHTA and CDR2 FQGNSA. In nucleotides, the CDR3 is TGTGCCAGCAGCCTACGTCAGGGCGGAAGCACAGATACGCAGTATTTT. This sequence encodes CASSLRQGGSTDTQYF.

The chain links TRBV28 to TRBJ1-5; possible D gene TRBD1, 5 bases. V lost 8 bases and J lost 6, with 26 bases in between. Germline CDR1 reads MDHEN; CDR2 reads SYDVKM. This CDR3 contains 17 residues. In DNA, the CDR3 is TGTGCCAGCCAAAGGGACCTTAGCGGGACCCAGCTTCAGCCCCAGCATTTT. Protein: CASQRDLSGTQLQPQHF.

The chain carries TRBV9 and TRBJ2-3; 7 bases are shared with TRBD2. Germline trimming cut 3 bases from V and 4 bases from J; bases unmatched to any gene: 5. From germline, CDR1 is SGDLS and CDR2 YYNGEE. The CDR3 is 14 residues long. CDR3: CASSAGGGPDTQYF. In DNA form, the CDR3 reads TGTGCCAGCAGCGCCGGCGGGGGTCCAGATACGCAGTATTTT.

The chain couples TRBV19 to TRBJ1-3; TRBD1 is a possible D gene (6 bases). Trimming took off 3 bases at V and 0 bases at J, with 9 bases between the two ends. CDR1 is LNHDA, CDR2 SQIVND, per germline (reference sequence). The CDR3 contains 15 residues. CDR3 bases: TGTGCCAGTAGTATCAGGGGAAGCTCTGGAAACACCATATATTTT. Amino acids: CASSIRGSSGNTIYF.

CDR3 sequence (DNA): TGTGCCAGCAGCCGTACTCCGGGACAGCATTCACCCCTCCACTTT. Residues: CASSRTPGQHSPLHF. This chain links TRBV7-9 with TRBJ1-6; 7 bases are shared with TRBD1. Germline lookup yields CDR1 SEHNR and CDR2 FQNEAQ (reference sequence). With V trimmed by 5 bases and J by 8 bases, 9 bases remained unmatched. This CDR3 spans 15 amino acids.